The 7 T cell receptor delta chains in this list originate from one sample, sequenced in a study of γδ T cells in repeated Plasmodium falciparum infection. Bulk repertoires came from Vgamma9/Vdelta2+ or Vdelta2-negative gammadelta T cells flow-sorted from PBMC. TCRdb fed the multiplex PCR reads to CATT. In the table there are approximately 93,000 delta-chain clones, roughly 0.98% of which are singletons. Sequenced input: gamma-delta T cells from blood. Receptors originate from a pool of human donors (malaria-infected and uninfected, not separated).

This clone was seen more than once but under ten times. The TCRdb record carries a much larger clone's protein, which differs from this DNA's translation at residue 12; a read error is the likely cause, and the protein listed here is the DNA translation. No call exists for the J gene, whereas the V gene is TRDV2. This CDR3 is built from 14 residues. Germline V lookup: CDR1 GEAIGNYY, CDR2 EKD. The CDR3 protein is CACDFLADTDKPIF. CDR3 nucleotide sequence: TGTGCCTGTGATTTCCTAGCGGACACCGATAAACCCATCTTT.

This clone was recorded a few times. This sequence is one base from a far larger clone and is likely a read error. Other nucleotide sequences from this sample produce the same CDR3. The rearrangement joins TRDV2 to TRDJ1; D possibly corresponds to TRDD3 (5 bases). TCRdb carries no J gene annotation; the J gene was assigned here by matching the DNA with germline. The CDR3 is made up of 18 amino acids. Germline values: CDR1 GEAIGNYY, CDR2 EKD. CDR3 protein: CACDTVGGVQGYPDKLIF. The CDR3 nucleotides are TGTGCCTGCGACACGGTAGGAGGTGTGCAAGGATATCCGGATAAACTCATCTTT.

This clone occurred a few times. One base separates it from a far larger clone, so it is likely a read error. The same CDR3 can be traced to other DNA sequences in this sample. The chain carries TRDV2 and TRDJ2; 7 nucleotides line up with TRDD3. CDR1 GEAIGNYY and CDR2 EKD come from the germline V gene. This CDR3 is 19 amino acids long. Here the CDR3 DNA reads TGTGCCTGTGACACCCTGGGGGGGGACCCACCAGCTTTGACAGCACAACTCTTCTTC. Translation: CACDTLGGDPPALTAQLFF.

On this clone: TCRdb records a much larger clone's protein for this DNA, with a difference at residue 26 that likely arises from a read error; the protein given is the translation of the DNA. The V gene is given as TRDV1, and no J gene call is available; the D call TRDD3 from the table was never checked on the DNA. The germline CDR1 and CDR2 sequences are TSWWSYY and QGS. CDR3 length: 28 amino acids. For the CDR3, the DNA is TGTGCTCTTGGGGAACTAGGGGGTCGGGTCTTCTTTCGGGCTTCCTACGAGCTGGGGGATTTTCGCACCGATAAACCCATCTTT. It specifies CALGELGGRVFFRASYELGDFRTDKPIF.

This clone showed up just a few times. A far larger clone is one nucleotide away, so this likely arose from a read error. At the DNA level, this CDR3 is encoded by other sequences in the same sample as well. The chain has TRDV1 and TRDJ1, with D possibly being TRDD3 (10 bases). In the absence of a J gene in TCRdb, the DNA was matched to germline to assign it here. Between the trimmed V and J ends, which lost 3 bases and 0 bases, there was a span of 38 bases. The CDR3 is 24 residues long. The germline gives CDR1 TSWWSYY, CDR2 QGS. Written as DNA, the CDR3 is TGTGCTCTTGGGGAGATCGGCCTTCCTACGAAACATACTGGGGGATTCCTATACACCGATAAACTCATCTTT. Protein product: CALGEIGLPTKHTGGFLYTDKLIF.

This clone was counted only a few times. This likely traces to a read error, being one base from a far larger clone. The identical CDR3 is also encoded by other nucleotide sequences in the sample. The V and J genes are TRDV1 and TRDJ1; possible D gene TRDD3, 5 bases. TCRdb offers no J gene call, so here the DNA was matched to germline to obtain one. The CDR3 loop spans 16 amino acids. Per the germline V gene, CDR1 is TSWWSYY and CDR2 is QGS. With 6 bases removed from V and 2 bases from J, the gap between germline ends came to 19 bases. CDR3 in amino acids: CALGGICELKTDKLIF. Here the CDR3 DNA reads TGTGCTCTTGGTGGGATCTGCGAGCTTAAAACCGATAAACTCATCTTT.

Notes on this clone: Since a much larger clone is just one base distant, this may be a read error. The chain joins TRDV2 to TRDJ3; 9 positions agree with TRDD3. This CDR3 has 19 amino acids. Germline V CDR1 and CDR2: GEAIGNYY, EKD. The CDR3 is CACDTGGYSRSRDTRQMFF. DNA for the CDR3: TGTGCCTGTGACACGGGGGGATACTCTCGCTCCCGGGACACCCGACAGATGTTTTTC.